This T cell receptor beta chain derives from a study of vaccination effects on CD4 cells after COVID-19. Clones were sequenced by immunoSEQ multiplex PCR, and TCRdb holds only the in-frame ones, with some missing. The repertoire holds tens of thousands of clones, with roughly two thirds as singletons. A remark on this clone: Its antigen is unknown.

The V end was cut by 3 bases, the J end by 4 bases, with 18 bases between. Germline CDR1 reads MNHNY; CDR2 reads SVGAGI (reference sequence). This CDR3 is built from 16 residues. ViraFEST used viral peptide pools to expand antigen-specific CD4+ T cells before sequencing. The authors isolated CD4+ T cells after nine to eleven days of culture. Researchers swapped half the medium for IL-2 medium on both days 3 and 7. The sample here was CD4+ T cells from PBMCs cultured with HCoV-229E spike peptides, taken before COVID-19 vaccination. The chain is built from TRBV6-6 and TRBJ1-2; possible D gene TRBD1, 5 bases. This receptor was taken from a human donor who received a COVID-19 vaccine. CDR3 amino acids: CASSYRREGSAYGYTF. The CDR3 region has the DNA TGTGCCAGCAGTTATCGCAGGGAAGGTTCGGCCTATGGCTACACCTTC.